This TCR beta chain came from a study of shared clonotypes between healthy human individuals. Notes on the study in general: Clonotypes shared by all four donors outscored non-shared clonotypes in generation probability.

Only in-frame clones appear in the TCRdb table, and some are missing; sequencing was by immunoSEQ multiplex PCR. The data hold fewer than 2.5 million clones, with 80% to 95% observed a single time. Notes on this clone: Its antigen is still unknown.

CDR3 size: 16 residues. The TCR was taken from a young man in good health. Some clones in this sample may be carry-over from other donors' samples. The sample comprised naive CD4+ T cells from PBMCs. The subset here: CD45RA+ positively selected. This chain joins TRBV21-1 and TRBJ2-5; whether TRBD2, the table's D call, matches the DNA was not checked. TRBV21-1 is marked as a pseudogene. The chain's CDR3 is CASSDLAGILRETQYF. The CDR3 DNA follows: TGTGCCAGCAGCGATTTAGCGGGGATACTAAGAGAGACCCAGTACTTC.